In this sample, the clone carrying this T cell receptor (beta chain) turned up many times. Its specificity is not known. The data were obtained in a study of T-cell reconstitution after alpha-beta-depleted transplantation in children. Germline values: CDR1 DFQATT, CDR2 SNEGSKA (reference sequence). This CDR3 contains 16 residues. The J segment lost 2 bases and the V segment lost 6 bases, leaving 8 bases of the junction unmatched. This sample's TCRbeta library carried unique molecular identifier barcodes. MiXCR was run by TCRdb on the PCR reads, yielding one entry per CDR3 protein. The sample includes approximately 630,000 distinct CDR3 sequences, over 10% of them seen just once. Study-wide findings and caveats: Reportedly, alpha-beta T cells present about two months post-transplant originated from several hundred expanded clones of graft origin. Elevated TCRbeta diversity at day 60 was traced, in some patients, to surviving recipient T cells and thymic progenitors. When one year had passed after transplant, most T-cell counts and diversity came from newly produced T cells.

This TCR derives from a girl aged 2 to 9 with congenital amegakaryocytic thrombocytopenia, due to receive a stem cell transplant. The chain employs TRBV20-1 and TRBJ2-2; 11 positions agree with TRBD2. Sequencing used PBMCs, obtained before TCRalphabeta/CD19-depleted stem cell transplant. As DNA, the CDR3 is TGCAGTGCCAGGCGACTAGCGGGACTTAACACCGGGGAGCTGTTTTTT. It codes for CSARRLAGLNTGELFF.